This TCR beta chain came from a study of blood T cell repertoires in COVID-19. Using immunoSEQ multiplex PCR, the repertoire was profiled, and TCRdb retains in-frame clones only, with some absent. The repertoire includes around 310,000 clones, roughly 90% of them detected once, and 9.5% sits in the top ten. This CDR3 contains 15 residues. Trimming removed 7 bases at V and 3 bases at J, with 18 bases between. Germline CDR1 reads MNHNS; CDR2 reads SASEGT. The sequence was obtained from a middle-aged woman who had recovered from COVID-19. The chain has TRBV6-1 and TRBJ1-2, with D tentatively TRBD1 (5 bases). The specimen was PBMCs or T cells enriched from blood (not recorded which). The CDR3 loop is CASTNSGGVDYGYTF. The CDR3, as DNA: TGTGCCAGCACCAACTCGGGGGGAGTCGACTATGGCTACACCTTC.